This paragraph reports one T cell receptor (beta chain). The target antigen is unknown. TCRdb independently ran MiXCR on the 5' RACE reads; one entry per CDR3 protein. Here the sample spans around 110,000 distinct CDR3 sequences, 15% to 20% being singletons. This sample is part of a study of T-cell memory formation after mild COVID-19. Study results and caveats: A balance of CD4 and CD8 characterized clones contracting day 15 to 85, whereas later expanders leaned CD4+.

The CDR3 sequence is 13 residues long. The germline CDR1 and CDR2 sequences are SEHNR and FQNEAQ (reference sequence). The V end was cut by 1 base, the J end by 2 bases, with 6 bases between. V is TRBV7-9 and J is TRBJ2-7; D uncertain. This receptor was obtained from an adult woman who had mild COVID-19 (a few samples of this study predate the infection). Cell type and time point are not known. Sequenced input: PBMCs or a T cell subset sorted from them (not recorded which). The CDR3: CASSLGNTYEQYF. In nucleotides, the CDR3 is TGTGCCAGCAGCTTAGGCAACACCTACGAGCAGTACTTC. The full variable domain, rest sourced from reference TRBV7-9 and TRBJ2-7, is DTGVSQNPRHKITKRGQNVTFRCDPISEHNRLYWYRQTLGQGPEFLTYFQNEAQLEKSRLLSDRFSAERPKGSFSTLEIQRTEQGDSAMYLCASSLGNTYEQYFGPGTRLTVT.